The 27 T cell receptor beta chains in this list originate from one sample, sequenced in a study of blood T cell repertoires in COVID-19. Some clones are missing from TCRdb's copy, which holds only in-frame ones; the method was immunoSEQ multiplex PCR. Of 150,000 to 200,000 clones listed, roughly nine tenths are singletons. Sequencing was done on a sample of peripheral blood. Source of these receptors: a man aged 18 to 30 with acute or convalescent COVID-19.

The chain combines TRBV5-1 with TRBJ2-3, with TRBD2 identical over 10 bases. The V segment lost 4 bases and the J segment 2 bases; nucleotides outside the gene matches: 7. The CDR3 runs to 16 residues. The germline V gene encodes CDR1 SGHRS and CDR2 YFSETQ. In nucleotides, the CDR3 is TGCGCCAGCAGCGGCGGACTAGCGGCTAACACAGATACGCAGTATTTT. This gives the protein CASSGGLAANTDTQYF.

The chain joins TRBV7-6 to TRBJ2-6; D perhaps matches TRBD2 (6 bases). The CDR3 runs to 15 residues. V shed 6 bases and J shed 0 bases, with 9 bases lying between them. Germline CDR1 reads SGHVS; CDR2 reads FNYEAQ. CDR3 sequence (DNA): TGTGCCAGCAGGGACTACCCCTCTGGGGCCAACGTCCTGACTTTC. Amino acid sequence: CASRDYPSGANVLTF.

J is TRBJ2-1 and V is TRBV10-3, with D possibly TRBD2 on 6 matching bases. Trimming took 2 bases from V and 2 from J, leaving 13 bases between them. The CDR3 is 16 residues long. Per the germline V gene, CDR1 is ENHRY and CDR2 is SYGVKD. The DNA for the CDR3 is TGTGCCATCAGTGAGGGGTTAGCGGCTCCCTACAATGAGCAGTTCTTC. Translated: CAISEGLAAPYNEQFF.

CDR3: CASSPPGQEETQYF. In DNA form, the CDR3 reads TGTGCCAGCAGCCCGCCCGGACAGGAAGAGACCCAGTACTTC. The chain employs TRBV7-7 and TRBJ2-5; 7 bases are shared with TRBD1. The germline V gene encodes CDR1 SSHAT and CDR2 FNYEAQ (reference sequence). This CDR3 is built from 14 residues. With 5 bases clipped from V and 3 bases from J, the junction kept 6 bases outside the gene matches.

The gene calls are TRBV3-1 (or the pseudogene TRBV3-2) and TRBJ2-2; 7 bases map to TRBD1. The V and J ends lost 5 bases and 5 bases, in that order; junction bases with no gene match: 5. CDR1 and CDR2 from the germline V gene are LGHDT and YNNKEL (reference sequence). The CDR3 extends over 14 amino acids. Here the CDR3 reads CASSWDRGTGELFF. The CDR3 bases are TGTGCCAGCAGCTGGGACAGAGGGACCGGGGAGCTGTTTTTT.

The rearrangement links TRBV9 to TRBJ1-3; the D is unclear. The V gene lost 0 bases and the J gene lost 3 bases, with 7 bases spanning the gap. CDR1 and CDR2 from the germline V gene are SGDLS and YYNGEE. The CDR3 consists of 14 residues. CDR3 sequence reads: CASSVAQSGNTIYF. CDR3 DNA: TGTGCCAGCAGCGTAGCACAGAGTGGAAACACCATATATTTT. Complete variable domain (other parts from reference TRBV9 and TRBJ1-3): DSGVTQTPKHLITATGQRVTLRCSPRSGDLSVYWYQQSLDQGLQFLIQYYNGEERAKGNILERFSAQQFPDLHSELNLSSLELGDSALYFCASSVAQSGNTIYFGEGSWLTVV.

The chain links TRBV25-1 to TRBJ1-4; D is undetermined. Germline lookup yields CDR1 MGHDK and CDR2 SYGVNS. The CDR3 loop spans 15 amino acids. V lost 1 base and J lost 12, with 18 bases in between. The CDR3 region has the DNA TGTGCCAGCAGTGAATTCGATGGGCCTACTGTGGAACTGTTTTTT. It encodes CASSEFDGPTVELFF.

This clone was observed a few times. The CDR3 region is CAWSVDGGRAAPLHF. CDR3 coding DNA: TGTGCCTGGAGTGTGGACGGTGGCAGGGCGGCACCCCTCCACTTT. V is TRBV30 and J is TRBJ1-6; possible D gene TRBD1, 5 bases. The CDR3 has 15 amino acids. V was trimmed by 0 bases and J by 11 bases, leaving 17 bases between them. The germline V gene has CDR1 GTSNPN and CDR2 SVGIG (reference sequence).

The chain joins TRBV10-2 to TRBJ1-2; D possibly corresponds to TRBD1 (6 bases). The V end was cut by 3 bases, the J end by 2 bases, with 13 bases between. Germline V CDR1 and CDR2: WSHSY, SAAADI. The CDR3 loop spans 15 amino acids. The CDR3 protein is CASSEKAGANYGYTF. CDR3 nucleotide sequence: TGCGCCAGCAGTGAAAAGGCAGGGGCCAACTATGGCTACACCTTC.

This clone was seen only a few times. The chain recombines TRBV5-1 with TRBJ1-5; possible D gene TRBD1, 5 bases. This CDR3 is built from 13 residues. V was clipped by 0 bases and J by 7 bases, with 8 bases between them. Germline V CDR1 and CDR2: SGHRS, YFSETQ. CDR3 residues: CASSLEEGQPQHF. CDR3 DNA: TGCGCCAGCAGCTTGGAGGAGGGGCAGCCCCAGCATTTT.

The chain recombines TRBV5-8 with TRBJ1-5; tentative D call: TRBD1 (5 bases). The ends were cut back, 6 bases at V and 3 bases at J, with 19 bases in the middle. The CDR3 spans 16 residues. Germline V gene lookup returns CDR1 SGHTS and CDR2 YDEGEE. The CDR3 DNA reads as TGTGCCAGCATCAGTTACCGTAGGGGTTTCAATCAGCCCCAGCATTTT. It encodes CASISYRRGFNQPQHF.

The CDR3 bases are TGTGCCAGCAGCAAAGGGGCGCGGGACAGGCTTAATGAAAAACTGTTTTTT. Its protein product is CASSKGARDRLNEKLFF. The chain combines TRBV21-1 with TRBJ1-4; the listed D gene, TRBD1, was not tested against the DNA. TRBV21-1 is designated a pseudogene. This CDR3 contains 17 residues.

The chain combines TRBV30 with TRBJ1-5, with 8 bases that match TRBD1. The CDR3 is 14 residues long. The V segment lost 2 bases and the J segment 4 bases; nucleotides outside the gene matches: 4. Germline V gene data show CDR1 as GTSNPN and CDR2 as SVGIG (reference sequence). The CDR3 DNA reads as TGTGCCTGGAGTCAGGGGGCCCGAAATCAGCCCCAGCATTTT. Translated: CAWSQGARNQPQHF.

The CDR3 DNA follows: TGTGCCAGCACTCCACAGCGGGAACAGCCCCAGCATTTT. Protein product: CASTPQREQPQHF. The chain links TRBV12-3 or TRBV12-4 to TRBJ1-5, with D hard to call. The CDR3 totals 13 residues. V was trimmed by 7 bases and J by 7 bases, leaving 14 bases between them.

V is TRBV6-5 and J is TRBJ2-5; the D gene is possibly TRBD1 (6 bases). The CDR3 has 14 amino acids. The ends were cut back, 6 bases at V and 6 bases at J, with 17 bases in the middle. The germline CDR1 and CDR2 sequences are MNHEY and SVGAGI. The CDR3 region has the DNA TGTGCCAGCAGCCAGACAGGTTGGATGCAGACCCAGTACTTC. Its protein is CASSQTGWMQTQYF.

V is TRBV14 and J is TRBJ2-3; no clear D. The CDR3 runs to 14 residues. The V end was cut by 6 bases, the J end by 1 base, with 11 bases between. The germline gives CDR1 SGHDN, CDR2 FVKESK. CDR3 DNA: TGTGCCAGCAGGAGTATCCTAGGCACAGATACGCAGTATTTT. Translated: CASRSILGTDTQYF. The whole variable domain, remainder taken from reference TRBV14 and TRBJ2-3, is EAGVTQFPSHSVIEKGQTVTLRCDPISGHDNLYWYRRVMGKEIKFLLHFVKESKQDESGMPNNRFLAERTGGTYSTLKVQPAELEDSGVYFCASRSILGTDTQYFGPGTRLTVL.

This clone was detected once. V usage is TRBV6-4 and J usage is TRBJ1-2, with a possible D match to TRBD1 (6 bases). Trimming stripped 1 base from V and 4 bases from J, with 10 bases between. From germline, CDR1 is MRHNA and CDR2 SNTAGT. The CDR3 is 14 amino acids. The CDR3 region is CASSDWDTSYGYTF. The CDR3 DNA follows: TGTGCCAGCAGTGACTGGGACACTAGCTATGGCTACACCTTC.

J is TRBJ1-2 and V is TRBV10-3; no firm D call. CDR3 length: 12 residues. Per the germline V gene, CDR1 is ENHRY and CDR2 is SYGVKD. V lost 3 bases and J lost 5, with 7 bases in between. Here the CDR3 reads CAISETEYGYTF. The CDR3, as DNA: TGTGCCATCAGTGAAACAGAATATGGCTACACCTTC.

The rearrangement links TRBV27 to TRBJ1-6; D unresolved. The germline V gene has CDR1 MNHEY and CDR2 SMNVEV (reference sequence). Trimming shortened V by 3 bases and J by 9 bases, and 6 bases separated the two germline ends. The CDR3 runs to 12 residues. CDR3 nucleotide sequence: TGTGCCAGCAGTTTTGAGGGTTCACCCCTCCACTTT. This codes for CASSFEGSPLHF.

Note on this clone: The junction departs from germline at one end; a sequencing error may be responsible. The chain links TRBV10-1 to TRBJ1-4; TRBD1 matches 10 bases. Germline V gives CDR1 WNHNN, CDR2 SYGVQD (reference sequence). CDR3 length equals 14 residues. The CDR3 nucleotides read TGCGCCAGCAGTGGACAGGGGGCTAAGGAAAAACTGTTTTTT. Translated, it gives CASSGQGAKEKLFF.

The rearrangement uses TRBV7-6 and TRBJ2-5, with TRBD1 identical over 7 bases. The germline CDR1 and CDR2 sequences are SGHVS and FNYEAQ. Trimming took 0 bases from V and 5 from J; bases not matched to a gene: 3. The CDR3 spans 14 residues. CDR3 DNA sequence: TGTGCCAGCAGCTTAGCAGGGGGCTGGGAGACCCAGTACTTC. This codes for CASSLAGGWETQYF.

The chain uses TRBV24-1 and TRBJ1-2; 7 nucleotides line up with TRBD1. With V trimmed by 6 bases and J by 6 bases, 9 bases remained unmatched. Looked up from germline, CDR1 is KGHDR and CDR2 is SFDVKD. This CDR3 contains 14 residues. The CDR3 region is CATSPGGSSNGYTF. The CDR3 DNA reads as TGTGCCACCAGTCCAGGGGGTTCTTCGAATGGCTACACCTTC.

The CDR3 is CASSPDRGLNNSPLHF. Here the CDR3 DNA reads TGTGCCAGCAGTCCCGACAGGGGATTGAATAATTCACCCCTCCACTTT. This sequence joins TRBV27 and TRBJ1-6; the match to TRBD1 covers 8 bases. V gave up 5 bases and J gave up 5 bases; unmatched junction bases: 8. The CDR3 has 16 residues. Germline-derived CDR1 and CDR2 are MNHEY and SMNVEV (reference sequence).

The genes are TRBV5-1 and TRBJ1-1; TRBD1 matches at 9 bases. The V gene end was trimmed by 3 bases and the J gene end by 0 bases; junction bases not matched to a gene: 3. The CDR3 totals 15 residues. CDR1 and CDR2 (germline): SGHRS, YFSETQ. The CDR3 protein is CASSWDREMNTEAFF. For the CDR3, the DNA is TGCGCCAGCAGCTGGGACAGGGAGATGAACACTGAAGCTTTCTTT.

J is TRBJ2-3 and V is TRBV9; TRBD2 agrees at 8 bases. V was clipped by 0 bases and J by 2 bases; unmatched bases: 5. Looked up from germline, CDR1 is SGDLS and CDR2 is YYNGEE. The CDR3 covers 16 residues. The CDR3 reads CASSVVGSGDTDTQYF. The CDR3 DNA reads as TGTGCCAGCAGCGTAGTAGGTAGCGGGGACACAGATACGCAGTATTTT.

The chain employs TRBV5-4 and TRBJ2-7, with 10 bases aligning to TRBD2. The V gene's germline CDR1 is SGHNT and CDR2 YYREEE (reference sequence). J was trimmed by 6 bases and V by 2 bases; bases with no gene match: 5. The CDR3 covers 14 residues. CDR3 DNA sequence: TGTGCCAGCAGCTTCCAAGCGGGGGGGGCCGAGCAGTACGTC. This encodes CASSFQAGGAEQYV.

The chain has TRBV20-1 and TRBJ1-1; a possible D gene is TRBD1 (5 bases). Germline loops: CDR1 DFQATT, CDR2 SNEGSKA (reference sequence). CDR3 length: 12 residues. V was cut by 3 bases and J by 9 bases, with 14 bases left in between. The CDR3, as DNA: TGCAGTGCTAGTACCGACAGACTTCAAGCTTTCTTT. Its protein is CSASTDRLQAFF.